This TCR beta chain came from a study of human T cells and chemical hapten exposure. J lost 4 bases, V lost 2 bases, and 3 bases had no gene match. This CDR3 region has 15 residues. Germline V CDR1 and CDR2: MNHEY, SVGAGI. The time point denotes: patch test 2, 6 weeks after DPC sensitization. Treatment given: therapeutic diphenylcyclopropenone sensitization with weekly scalp DPC. Single cDNA molecules in the library carried unique molecular identifiers attached during preparation. MiXCR, run by TCRdb on the RACE reads, gives a single entry per CDR3 protein. The sample includes fewer than 95,000 distinct CDR3 sequences, more than 9.5% of them seen just once.

The V gene is TRBV6-5, the J gene TRBJ2-1, with 9 bases aligning to TRBD1. This clonotype originated in a middle-aged man with alopecia areata. Some clones in this sample may be carry-over from other donors' samples. Source: whole blood, taken in connection with sensitization to the hapten diphenylcyclopropenone (DPC). DNA for the CDR3: TGTGCCAGCAGTTACATGGGACAGGGATACAATGAGCAGTTCTTC. This translates into CASSYMGQGYNEQFF.